The 14 T cell receptor beta chains below come from one sample, sequenced in a study of T cell responses to AZD1222 COVID-19 vaccine. The table came from immunoSEQ multiplex PCR; TCRdb's copy has only in-frame clones and leaves some out. This sample has 95,000 to 150,000 clones; about 91% occur once, and the top ten carry 4.5% to 6%. The sample was peripheral blood, taken on day 0 of AZD1222 vaccination. The source of these receptors is an adult in good health.

The V call is TRBV6-2 or TRBV6-3, the J call TRBJ2-1; 9 positions agree with TRBD2. Germline V CDR1 and CDR2: MNHEY, SVGEGT. The CDR3 is made up of 15 amino acids. J was trimmed by 2 bases and V by 4 bases; bases with no gene match: 3. CDR3 sequence: CASSFSGGTYNEQFF. CDR3 coding DNA: TGTGCCAGCAGTTTCAGCGGGGGGACCTACAATGAGCAGTTCTTC.

The chain joins TRBV15 to TRBJ1-6, with 9 bases aligning to TRBD1. CDR3 size: 15 residues. Germline CDR1 and CDR2: LNHNV and YYDKDF (reference sequence). V lost 4 bases, J lost 7 bases, and 5 bases stayed unmatched. CDR3 nucleotide sequence: TGTGCCACCAGCACGGGAGGGACAGGGAATTCACCCCTCCACTTT. Translation: CATSTGGTGNSPLHF.

J is TRBJ1-1 and V is TRBV5-1, with 7 bases identical to TRBD1. Losses at the gene ends were 3 bases for V and 0 bases for J; bases not matched to a gene: 5. Germline CDR1 SGHRS, CDR2 YFSETQ. This CDR3 spans 15 amino acids. The CDR3 DNA reads TGCGCCAGCAGCTGGGGGACAGACATGAACACTGAAGCTTTCTTT. Encoded protein: CASSWGTDMNTEAFF.

The V call is TRBV27, the J call TRBJ1-3, with 8 bases that match TRBD1. This CDR3 has 15 amino acids. V dropped 3 bases and J dropped 3; count of bases not matched to a gene: 4. Per the germline V gene, CDR1 is MNHEY and CDR2 is SMNVEV (reference sequence). The CDR3 sequence is CASSFHGQGGNTIYF. The DNA of the CDR3 is TGTGCCAGCAGTTTCCACGGACAGGGTGGAAACACCATATATTTT.

The chain carries TRBV29-1 and TRBJ2-5; 8 positions agree with TRBD1. The germline CDR1 and CDR2 sequences are SQVTM and ANQGSEA. The CDR3 loop spans 12 amino acids. The V gene end was trimmed by 4 bases and the J gene end by 4 bases; junction bases not matched to a gene: 2. The CDR3 DNA sequence: TGCAGCGTTGGGCAGGGGGCAGAGACCCAGTACTTC. Translating gives CSVGQGAETQYF.

The CDR3 DNA is TGTGCCAGCAGCGTAGAGAGACAGCCACCCTACAATGAGCAGTTCTTC. This translates into CASSVERQPPYNEQFF. This chain joins TRBV9 and TRBJ2-1; D possibly corresponds to TRBD1 (5 bases). Germline V lookup: CDR1 SGDLS, CDR2 YYNGEE. The CDR3 is 16 amino acids. V lost 0 bases, J lost 2 bases, and 12 bases lay in between.

This chain joins TRBV6-5 and TRBJ2-1; TRBD2 is a possible D gene (6 bases). The CDR3 is 13 residues long. Trimming pared 2 bases from V and 14 bases from J, leaving 16 bases between. In germline, CDR1 is MNHEY, CDR2 SVGAGI. In DNA, the CDR3 is TGTGCCAGCAGTTACCCTGGGTCGGGGGACGAGTTCTTC. This sequence encodes CASSYPGSGDEFF.

The chain employs TRBV4-1 and TRBJ2-5; 14 nucleotides line up with TRBD2. The CDR3 loop spans 18 amino acids. After removal of 1 base from V and 5 bases from J, the junction contained 9 bases not matched to a gene. Per the germline V gene, CDR1 is MGHRA and CDR2 is YSYEKL. The CDR3 bases are TGCGCCAGCAGCCAAGGAGCCGACTGGACTAGCGGGGGGGAGACCCAGTACTTC. Protein product: CASSQGADWTSGGETQYF.

The CDR3 DNA reads as TGTGCCAGCCGTTCGGGGGGCCTAAGCACAGATACGCAGTATTTT. As protein: CASRSGGLSTDTQYF. This chain uses TRBV6-5 with TRBJ2-3; D is perhaps TRBD2 (7 bases). Trimming removed 8 bases at V and 0 bases at J, with 15 bases between. Germline CDR1 MNHEY, CDR2 SVGAGI. The CDR3 sequence is 15 residues long.

V and J are TRBV27 and TRBJ1-1; 8 bases map to TRBD1. The germline CDR1 and CDR2 sequences are MNHEY and SMNVEV (reference sequence). The ends lost 1 base at V and 0 bases at J; junction bases unmatched: 7. CDR3 length: 17 residues. DNA for the CDR3: TGTGCCAGCAGTTTATTGACAGGGGCGCGTATGAACACTGAAGCTTTCTTT. The encoded protein is CASSLLTGARMNTEAFF.

The V gene is TRBV7-8, the J gene TRBJ1-5; a possible D gene is TRBD1 (6 bases). Trimming shortened V by 7 bases and J by 10 bases, and 20 bases separated the two germline ends. The germline V gene has CDR1 SGHVS and CDR2 FQNEAQ. This CDR3 contains 14 residues. CDR3 sequence (DNA): TGTGCCAGCACCTGGGGGGCAGGCTCAGGTCCCCAGCATTTT. As protein: CASTWGAGSGPQHF.

The chain uses TRBV19 and TRBJ1-1; possible D gene TRBD1, 6 bases. This CDR3 is built from 15 residues. Germline CDR1 LNHDA, CDR2 SQIVND (reference sequence). V was cut by 0 bases and J by 5 bases, with 13 bases left in between. CDR3 amino acids: CASSIDGGRGTEAFF. In DNA, the CDR3 is TGTGCCAGTAGTATAGATGGTGGGAGGGGGACTGAAGCTTTCTTT.

This clone has a handful of counts. V gene TRBV25-1 combines with J gene TRBJ2-2; D not resolved. This CDR3 is built from 12 residues. Trimming cost V 2 bases and J 5 bases, with 3 bases left between them. CDR1 MGHDK and CDR2 SYGVNS come from the germline V gene. The chain's CDR3 is CASSELTGELFF. CDR3 nucleotide sequence: TGTGCCAGCAGTGAACTTACCGGGGAGCTGTTTTTT.

The CDR3, as DNA: TGTGCCAGCAGCTTAGGCCAGGGATGGGGCTACACCTTC. Translating it yields CASSLGQGWGYTF. The V gene is TRBV7-8, the J gene TRBJ1-2; maybe TRBD1 (5 bases). Germline loops: CDR1 SGHVS, CDR2 FQNEAQ. Trimming took off 1 base at V and 8 bases at J, with 11 bases between the two ends. The CDR3 extends over 13 amino acids.